The sequence of this T cell receptor beta chain was determined in a study of T-cell memory formation after mild COVID-19. This clonotype was seen ten or more times. TCRdb used MiXCR to reprocess the 5' RACE reads, holding one entry per CDR3 protein. Of 300,000 to 350,000 distinct CDR3 sequences in the sample, approximately 19% were seen once. Trimming shortened V by 4 bases and J by 4 bases, and 17 bases separated the two germline ends. The CDR3 is made up of 15 amino acids. Germline CDR1 is SGHRS and CDR2 is YFSETQ. This clonotype originated in a man aged 18 to 30 who had mild COVID-19 (a few samples of this study predate the infection). Cell type and time point are not known. The chain has TRBV5-1 and TRBJ1-1, with D possibly being TRBD1 (5 bases). Sequenced sample: PBMCs or a T cell subset sorted from them (not recorded which). The DNA for the CDR3 is TGCGCCAGCAGCGATCCAGGGAGGGTGGCCACTGAAGCTTTCTTT. This translates into CASSDPGRVATEAFF.